This T cell receptor beta chain was found in a study of shared clonotypes between healthy human individuals. General study findings and limits: Naive subsets tended to show greater estimated richness than memory subsets.

Germline V CDR1 and CDR2: MDHEN, SYDVKM. The J segment lost 8 bases and the V segment lost 2 bases, leaving 5 bases of the junction unmatched. The CDR3 extends over 15 amino acids. Note on this clone: The antigen is undetermined.

Repertoires were generated with immunoSEQ multiplex PCR, while TCRdb's copy carries only in-frame clones and drops some. The data hold more than 900,000 clones, with 70% to 80% observed a single time. Sequenced: memory CD4+ T cells from PBMCs. As to subset: CD45RA-negative fraction. The chain employs TRBV28 and TRBJ1-5, with TRBD1 identical over 11 bases. The source of this sequence is a young man in good health. Some clones in this sample may be carry-over from other donors' samples. The CDR3 DNA is TGTGCCAGCAGTTTAAGGACAGGGGGCCTGGAGCCCCAGCATTTT. This translates into CASSLRTGGLEPQHF.